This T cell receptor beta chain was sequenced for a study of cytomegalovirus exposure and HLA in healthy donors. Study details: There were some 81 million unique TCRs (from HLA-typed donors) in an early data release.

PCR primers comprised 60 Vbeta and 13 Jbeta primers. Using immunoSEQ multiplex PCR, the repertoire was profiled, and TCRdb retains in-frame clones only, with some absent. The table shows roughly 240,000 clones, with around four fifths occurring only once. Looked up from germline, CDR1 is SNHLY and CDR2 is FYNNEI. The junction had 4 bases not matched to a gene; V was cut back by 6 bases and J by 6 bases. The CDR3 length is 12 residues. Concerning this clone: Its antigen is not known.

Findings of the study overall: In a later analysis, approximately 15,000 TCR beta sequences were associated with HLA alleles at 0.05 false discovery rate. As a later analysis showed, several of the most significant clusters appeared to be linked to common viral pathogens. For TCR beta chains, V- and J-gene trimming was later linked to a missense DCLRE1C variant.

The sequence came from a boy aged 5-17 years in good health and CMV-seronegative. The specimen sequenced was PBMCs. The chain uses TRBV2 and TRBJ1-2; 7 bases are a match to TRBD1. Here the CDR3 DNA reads TGTGCCAGCAGGCGACAGGGCCATGGCTACACCTTC. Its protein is CASRRQGHGYTF. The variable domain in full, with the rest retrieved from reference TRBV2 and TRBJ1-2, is EPEVTQTPSHQVTQMGQEVILRCVPISNHLYFYWYRQILGQKVEFLVSFYNNEISEKSEIFDDQFSVERPDGSNFTLKIRSTKLEDSAMYFCASRRQGHGYTFGSGTRLTVV.